This T cell receptor beta chain was captured by sequencing in a study of long-term antiretroviral therapy in people with HIV. CDR1 and CDR2 (germline): LGHNA, YSLEER. The CDR3 is made up of 17 amino acids. V lost 1 base to trimming and J lost 0 bases, with 12 bases between them. Findings of the study overall: Collection of the blood took place between about 2003 and 2017. The ART regimens in use then may have been less effective than current ones.

As concerns this clone: Its specificity is unknown.

Runs used v3.0 of the immunoSEQ assay and were done at survey level. Using immunoSEQ multiplex PCR, the repertoire was profiled, and TCRdb retains in-frame clones only, with some absent. The repertoire includes around 30,000 clones, around four fifths of them detected once, and about 9.3% sits in the top ten. Per donor, at least one pre-ART and at least two post-ART PBMC samples were obtained. This receptor was identified in a man aged 18 to 30 with HIV. The specimen comprised unsorted PBMCs, sampled 1.5 years before starting antiretroviral therapy. The chain is built from TRBV4-3 and TRBJ1-4; D unresolved. In nucleotides, the CDR3 is TGCGCCAGCAGCCAAGTTGAGGACGACCCAACTAATGAAAAACTGTTTTTT. It specifies CASSQVEDDPTNEKLFF.